This T cell receptor beta chain was captured in a study of human T cells and chemical hapten exposure (dated by TCRdb to the early 2020s). In terms of the full investigation: For sensitization, 2% DPC in acetone was applied to a 2 cm by 2 cm area of upper inner arm skin. Weekly therapeutic DPC doses were additionally applied to the scalp of patients throughout the roughly 23-week study period. Patch tests used Finn chambers with 0.01% DPC on the upper back, scored after 6 days by International Contact Dermatitis Research Group standards. The mostly female patient cohort included alopecia areata with under or over 50% scalp involvement, alopecia totalis and alopecia universalis. Libraries were combined into a pool for sequencing, and differences in TCR yield between samples came mainly from small differences in library volumes within the pool. In alopecia patients, the study followed how the peripheral blood TCR repertoire changed in vivo over primary and secondary sensitization to diphenylcyclopropenone (DPC), a hapten. Blood samples were taken from patients before sensitization (week 0) and then at 2, 6 and about 24 weeks after DPC sensitization. Twenty-nine alopecia patients provided blood for TCR sequencing at one to four time points (pre-sensitization, 2, 6 and 24 weeks).

Comments on this clonotype: No antigen is known for it. Per-base qualities were not stored, and no clone one base away is much larger.

Reading the label with the study, this specimen's time point is: patch test 1, 2 weeks after DPC sensitization. Sample treatment or condition, as interpreted from the label and publication: therapeutic diphenylcyclopropenone sensitization with weekly scalp DPC. Blood at each patch-test visit was drawn before the patch test was applied. Patients were eligible if aged 18 to 70, diagnosed with alopecia and judged suitable for DPC therapy, and pregnant patients were excluded. Total RNA was extracted from unfractionated whole blood collected in Tempus Blood RNA tubes. Broad study findings and their caveats: After repeated subsampling, the strength of the expansion versus patch-test correlation and the threshold at which it became significant changed. A positive correlation was found between the number of PT1 expanded TCRs and patch test score, with significance reached at thresholds 8, 16 and 32 but not 4. The number of TCRs above 1 in 1000 frequency did not change with DPC sensitization; there was no evidence of global repertoire structure alterations. Expanded TCRs formed significantly more large CDR3 similarity clusters than pre-sensitization or healthy control sets, consistent with antigen-driven responses. All patients had alopecia, a presumed autoimmune disease, so their immune response might differ from that of healthy individuals.

The V and J ends are trimmed by 2 bases and 1 base, leaving 6 bases between them. Spanning cysteine to phenylalanine, the CDR3 consists of 12 amino acids. Only the CDR3 DNA stays, 36 bases, in frame from base 1. Via the germline V gene, CDR1 is SQVTM and CDR2 ANQGSEA. The library was produced with RACE. These reads were obtained on a NextSeq 500. During library preparation, unique molecular identifiers were attached to individual cDNA molecules so that TCRs could be counted quantitatively and reproducibly. For every blood RNA sample, sequencing covered both the TCR alpha and TCR beta chains. Concerning the study's data processing: The median number of TCRs per sample was 85,000 to 100,000, ranging from about 20,000 to 690,600. The Decombinator software suite was used to annotate V, J and CDR3 in the TCR reads. For PS versus PT1 abundance plots, all samples were subsampled to the same number of TCRs (28,000). TCRs were defined as expanded if absent before sensitization and observed at least eight times at the 2-week time point. TCRdb took the public reads, trimmed them with fastp at Q25, ran MiXCR for clone calling and kept in-frame beta chains. Each CDR3 protein gets just one entry, which takes the most common genes and DNA from the rows behind it. The authors' filters were not applied to this entry. For this sample there are 80,000 to 100,000 distinct CDR3 sequences; roughly 12% appear just once. Jointly, the top ten make up approximately 2.1% of the sample.

In this chain, TRBV29-1 is recombined with TRBJ2-7; the D segment cannot be called with confidence. This receptor was taken from a woman aged 40 to 50 with alopecia areata. Some clones in this sample may be carry-over from other donors' samples. This material consisted of whole blood, taken in connection with sensitization to the hapten diphenylcyclopropenone (DPC). DNA sequence: TGCAGCGTTGAACTGGGGTCCTACGAGCAGTACTTC. This yields the protein CSVELGSYEQYF.